This TCR beta chain was observed in a study of blood T cell repertoires in COVID-19. Study summary: Nucleic acid was either cDNA or gDNA, and it came from T cells, B-cell-depleted T cells, or PBMCs.

CDR3 length equals 16 residues. J was trimmed by 10 bases and V by 5 bases; bases with no gene match: 12. CDR1 is MGHDK and CDR2 is SYGVNS in the germline V gene. Profiling relied on immunoSEQ multiplex PCR, and the TCRdb table lists in-frame clones only, not all of them. The data contain 130,000 or so clones, more than 75% of them singletons. V is TRBV25-1 and J is TRBJ1-6; 9 nucleotides agree with TRBD1. This receptor was obtained from a woman aged 70 to 79 with COVID-19, enrolled during active disease. Sequencing used peripheral blood. The CDR3 DNA sequence: TGTGCCAGCAGTCCCACGGGACAGGGAGTGCGATCACCCCTCCACTTT. Its translation is CASSPTGQGVRSPLHF.